This T cell receptor (beta chain) was captured by sequencing in a study of CD8 T cells in Susac syndrome. The germline V gene has CDR1 SGHRS and CDR2 YFSETQ. Trimming took 5 bases from V and 2 from J, leaving 14 bases between them. This CDR3 spans 15 amino acids. Random hexamers served to reverse transcribe roughly 0.45 to 1 ug RNA. TCRdb recomputed calls from the immunoSEQ multiplex PCR reads with MiXCR, one row per CDR3 protein. The sample lists 120,000 or so distinct CDR3 sequences; around 94% were seen once. This receptor was obtained from a human donor in good health. J is TRBJ2-1 and V is TRBV5-1; D is perhaps TRBD2 (5 bases). Sequences were obtained from CD4+ T cells from PBMCs. The CDR3, as DNA: TGCGCCAGCAGGCGAGAGGGAGCTACCTACAATGAGCAGTTCTTC. It codes for CASRREGATYNEQFF.